This T cell receptor beta chain originates from a study of CD8+CD57+ T cells in acquired aplastic anemia. Study-level background: The average for DNA from sorted CD4+ and CD8+ cells was roughly 3 ug.

V shed 10 bases and J shed 6 bases, with 19 bases lying between them. The CDR3 consists of 14 residues. Germline lookup yields CDR1 ENHRY and CDR2 SYGVKD. CD8+CD57+ cell expansion, shown by flow cytometry, had occurred in the patients selected for sequencing. The diagnosis in all patients was severe acquired aplastic anemia. Whole-study findings and limits: Patients were compared with controls for CD8+ Simpson's diversity, and no significant difference emerged.

Genomic DNA acted as the template from which TCR beta VDJ combination and CDR3 sequence profiling were carried out. TCRdb re-analysed the reads in MiXCR, keeping a single row per CDR3 protein. This sample carries around 180,000 distinct CDR3 sequences, less than 60% of them seen once, and the ten largest clones take around 2%. With regard to this clonotype: Its antigen is not identified.

V and J are TRBV10-3 and TRBJ1-5, with D perhaps matching TRBD1 (5 bases). This TCR came from a human donor with aplastic anemia. Sequencing was done on a sample of sorted CD4+, CD8+, or CD8+CD57+ T cells (not recorded which) from PBMCs. This CDR3 reads CATGEGENVQPQHF. The DNA for the CDR3 is TGTGCCACCGGGGAAGGGGAAAATGTTCAGCCCCAGCATTTT.